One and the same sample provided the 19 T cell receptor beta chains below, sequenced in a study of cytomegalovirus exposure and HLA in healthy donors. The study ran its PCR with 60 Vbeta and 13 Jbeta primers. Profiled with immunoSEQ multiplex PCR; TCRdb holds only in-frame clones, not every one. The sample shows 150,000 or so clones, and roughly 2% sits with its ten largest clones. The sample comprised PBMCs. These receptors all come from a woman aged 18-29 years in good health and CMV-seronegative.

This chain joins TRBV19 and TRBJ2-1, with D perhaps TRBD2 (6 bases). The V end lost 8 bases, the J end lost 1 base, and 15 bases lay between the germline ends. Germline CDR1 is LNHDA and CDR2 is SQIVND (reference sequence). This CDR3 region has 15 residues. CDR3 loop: CASSGTLLSYNEQFF. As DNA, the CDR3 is TGTGCCAGTTCGGGGACTTTGCTTTCCTACAATGAGCAGTTCTTC. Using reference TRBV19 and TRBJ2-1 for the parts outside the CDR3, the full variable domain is DGGITQSPKYLFRKEGQNVTLSCEQNLNHDAMYWYRQDPGQGLRLIYYSQIVNDFQKGDIAEGYSVSREKKESFPLTVTSAQKNPTAFYLCASSGTLLSYNEQFFGPGTRLTVL.

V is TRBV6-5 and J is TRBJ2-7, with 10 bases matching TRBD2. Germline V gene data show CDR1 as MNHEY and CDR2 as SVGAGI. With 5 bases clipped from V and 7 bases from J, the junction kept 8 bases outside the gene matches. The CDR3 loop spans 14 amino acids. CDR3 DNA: TGTGCCAGCAGTCCTTCAAGCGGGAGGGGGGAGCAGTACGTC. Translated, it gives CASSPSSGRGEQYV.

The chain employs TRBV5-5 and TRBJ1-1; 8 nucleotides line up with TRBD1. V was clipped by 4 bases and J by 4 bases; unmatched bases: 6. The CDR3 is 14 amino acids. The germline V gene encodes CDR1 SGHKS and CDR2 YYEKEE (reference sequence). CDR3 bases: TGTGCCAGCAGCCCTTGGACAGGGAGCACTGAAGCTTTCTTT. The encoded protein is CASSPWTGSTEAFF.

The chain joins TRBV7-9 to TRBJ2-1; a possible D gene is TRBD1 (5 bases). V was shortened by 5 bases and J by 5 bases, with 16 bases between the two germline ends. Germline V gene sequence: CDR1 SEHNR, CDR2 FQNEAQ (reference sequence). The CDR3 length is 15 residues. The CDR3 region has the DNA TGTGCCAGCAGCCCGGGTGGGGCCAGAGACAATGAGCAGTTCTTC. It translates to CASSPGGARDNEQFF.

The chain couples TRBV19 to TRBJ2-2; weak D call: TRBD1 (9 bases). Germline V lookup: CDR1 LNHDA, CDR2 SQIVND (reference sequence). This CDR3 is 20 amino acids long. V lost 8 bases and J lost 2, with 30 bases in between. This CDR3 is CASGYDRGISGDPNTGELFF. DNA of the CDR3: TGTGCCAGTGGCTATGACAGGGGGATTAGCGGGGATCCTAACACCGGGGAGCTGTTTTTT.

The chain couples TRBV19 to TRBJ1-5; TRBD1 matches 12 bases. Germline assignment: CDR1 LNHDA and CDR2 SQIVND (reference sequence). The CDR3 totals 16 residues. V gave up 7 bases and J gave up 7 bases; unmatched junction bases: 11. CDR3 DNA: TGTGCCAGTAAGGGACAGGGGGCGTATAATCAACAGCCCCAGCATTTT. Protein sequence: CASKGQGAYNQQPQHF.

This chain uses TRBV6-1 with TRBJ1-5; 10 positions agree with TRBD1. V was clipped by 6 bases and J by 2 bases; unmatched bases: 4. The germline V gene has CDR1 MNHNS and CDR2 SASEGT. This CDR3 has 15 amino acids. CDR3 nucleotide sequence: TGTGCCAGCAGCATTGGGACAGGGGGCAATCAGCCCCAGCATTTT. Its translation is CASSIGTGGNQPQHF.

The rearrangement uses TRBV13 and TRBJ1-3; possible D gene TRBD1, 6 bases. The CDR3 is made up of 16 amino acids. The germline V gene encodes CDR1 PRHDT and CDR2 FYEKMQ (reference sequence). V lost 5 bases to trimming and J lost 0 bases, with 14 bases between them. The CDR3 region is CASSHRDTYSGNTIYF. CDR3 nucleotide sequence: TGTGCCAGCAGCCACCGGGACACTTACTCTGGAAACACCATATATTTT.

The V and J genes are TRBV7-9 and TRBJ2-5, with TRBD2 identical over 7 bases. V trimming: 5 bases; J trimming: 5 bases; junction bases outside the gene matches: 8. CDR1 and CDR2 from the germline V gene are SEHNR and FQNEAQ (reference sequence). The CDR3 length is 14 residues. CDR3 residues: CASSPNLAVETQYF. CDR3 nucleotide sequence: TGTGCCAGCAGCCCGAACCTAGCGGTGGAGACCCAGTACTTC.

The DNA of the CDR3 is TGCGCCAGCAGTGAGGGGACTAGCGGGAGGGACGAGCAGTACTTC. This gives the protein CASSEGTSGRDEQYF. The chain employs TRBV10-1 and TRBJ2-7, with 16 bases lining up with TRBD2. The germline V gene has CDR1 WNHNN and CDR2 SYGVQD (reference sequence). The CDR3 spans 15 residues. Germline trimming cut 2 bases from V and 5 bases from J; bases unmatched to any gene: 0.

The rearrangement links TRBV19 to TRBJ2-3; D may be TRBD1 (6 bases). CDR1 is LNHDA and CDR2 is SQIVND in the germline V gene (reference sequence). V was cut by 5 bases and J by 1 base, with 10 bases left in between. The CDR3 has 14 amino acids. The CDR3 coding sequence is TGTGCCAGTAGTTTTCGGACAGGCACAGATACGCAGTATTTT. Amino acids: CASSFRTGTDTQYF.

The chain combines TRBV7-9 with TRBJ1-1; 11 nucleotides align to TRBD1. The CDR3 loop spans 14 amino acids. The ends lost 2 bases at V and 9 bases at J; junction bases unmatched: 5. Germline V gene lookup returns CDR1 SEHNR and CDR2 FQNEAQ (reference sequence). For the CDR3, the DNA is TGTGCCAGCAGCTTAATGGGACAGGGGGAAAAAGCTTTCTTT. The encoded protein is CASSLMGQGEKAFF. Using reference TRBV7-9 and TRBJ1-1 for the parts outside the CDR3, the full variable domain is DTGVSQNPRHKITKRGQNVTFRCDPISEHNRLYWYRQTLGQGPEFLTYFQNEAQLEKSRLLSDRFSAERPKGSFSTLEIQRTEQGDSAMYLCASSLMGQGEKAFFGQGTRLTVV.

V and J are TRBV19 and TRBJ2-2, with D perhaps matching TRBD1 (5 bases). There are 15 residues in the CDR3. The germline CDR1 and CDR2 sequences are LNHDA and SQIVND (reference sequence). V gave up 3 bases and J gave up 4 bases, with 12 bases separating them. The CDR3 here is CASSIVGAATGELFF. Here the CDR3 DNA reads TGTGCCAGTAGTATTGTAGGGGCGGCCACCGGGGAGCTGTTTTTT.

CDR3: CASSATDTQYF. CDR3 bases: TGTGCCAGCAGCGCTACAGATACGCAGTATTTT. The J gene is TRBJ2-3, the V gene TRBV9; D is unresolved. This CDR3 comprises 11 residues. Germline CDR1 and CDR2: SGDLS and YYNGEE. The germline V and J ends were trimmed by 3 bases and 3 bases, with 2 bases remaining between them.

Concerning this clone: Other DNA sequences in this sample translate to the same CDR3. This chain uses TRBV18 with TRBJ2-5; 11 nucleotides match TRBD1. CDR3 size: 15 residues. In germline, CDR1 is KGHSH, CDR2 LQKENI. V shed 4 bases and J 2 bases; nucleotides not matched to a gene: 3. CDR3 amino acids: CASSRRDRGQETQYF. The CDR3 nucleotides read TGTGCCAGCTCACGCCGGGACAGGGGGCAAGAGACCCAGTACTTC.

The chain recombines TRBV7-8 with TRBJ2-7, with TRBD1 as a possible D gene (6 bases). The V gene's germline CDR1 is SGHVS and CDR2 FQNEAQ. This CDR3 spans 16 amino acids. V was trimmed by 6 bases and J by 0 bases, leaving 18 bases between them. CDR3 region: CASSLTGTPNSYEQYF. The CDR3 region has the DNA TGTGCCAGCAGTTTGACGGGGACACCCAACTCCTACGAGCAGTACTTC. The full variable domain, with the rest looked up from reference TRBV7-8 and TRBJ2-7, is GAGVSQSPRYKVAKRGQDVALRCDPISGHVSLFWYQQALGQGPEFLTYFQNEAQLDKSGLPSDRFFAERPEGSVSTLKIQRTQQEDSAVYLCASSLTGTPNSYEQYFGPGTRLTVT.

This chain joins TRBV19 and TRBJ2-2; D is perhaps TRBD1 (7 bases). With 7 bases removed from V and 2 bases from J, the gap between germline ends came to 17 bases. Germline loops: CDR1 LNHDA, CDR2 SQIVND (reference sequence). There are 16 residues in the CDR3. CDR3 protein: CASIKVRGENTGELFF. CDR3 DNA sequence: TGTGCCAGTATTAAAGTCAGGGGGGAAAACACCGGGGAGCTGTTTTTT.

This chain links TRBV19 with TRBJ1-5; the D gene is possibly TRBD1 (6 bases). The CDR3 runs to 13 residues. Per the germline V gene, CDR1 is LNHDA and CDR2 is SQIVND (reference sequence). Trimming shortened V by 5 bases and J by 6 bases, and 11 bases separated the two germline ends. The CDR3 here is CASSLRGTQPQHF. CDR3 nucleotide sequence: TGTGCCAGTAGTCTCAGGGGTACTCAGCCCCAGCATTTT.

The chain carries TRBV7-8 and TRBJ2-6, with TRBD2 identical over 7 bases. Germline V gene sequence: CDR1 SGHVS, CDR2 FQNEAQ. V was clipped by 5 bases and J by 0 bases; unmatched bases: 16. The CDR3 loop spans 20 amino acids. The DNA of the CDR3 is TGTGCCAGCAGCCCCCCAGGACTAGAGGGGTCCCTCTCTGGGGCCAACGTCCTGACTTTC. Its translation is CASSPPGLEGSLSGANVLTF.